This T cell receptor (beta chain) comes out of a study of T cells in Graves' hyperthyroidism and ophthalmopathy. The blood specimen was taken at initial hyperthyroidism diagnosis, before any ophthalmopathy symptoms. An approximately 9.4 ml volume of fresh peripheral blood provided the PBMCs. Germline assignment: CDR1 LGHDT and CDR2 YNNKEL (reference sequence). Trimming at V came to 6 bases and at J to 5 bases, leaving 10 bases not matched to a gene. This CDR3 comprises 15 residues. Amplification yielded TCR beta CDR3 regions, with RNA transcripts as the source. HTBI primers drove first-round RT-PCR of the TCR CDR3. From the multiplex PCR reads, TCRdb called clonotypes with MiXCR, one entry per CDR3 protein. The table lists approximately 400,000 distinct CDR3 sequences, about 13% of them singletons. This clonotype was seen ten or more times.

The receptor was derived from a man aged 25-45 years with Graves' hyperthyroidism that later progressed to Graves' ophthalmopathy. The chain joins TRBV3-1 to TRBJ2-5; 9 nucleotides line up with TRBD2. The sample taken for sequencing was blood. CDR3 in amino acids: CASSGLAGLRETQYF. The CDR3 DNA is TGTGCCAGCAGTGGGCTAGCGGGGTTAAGGGAGACCCAGTACTTC.